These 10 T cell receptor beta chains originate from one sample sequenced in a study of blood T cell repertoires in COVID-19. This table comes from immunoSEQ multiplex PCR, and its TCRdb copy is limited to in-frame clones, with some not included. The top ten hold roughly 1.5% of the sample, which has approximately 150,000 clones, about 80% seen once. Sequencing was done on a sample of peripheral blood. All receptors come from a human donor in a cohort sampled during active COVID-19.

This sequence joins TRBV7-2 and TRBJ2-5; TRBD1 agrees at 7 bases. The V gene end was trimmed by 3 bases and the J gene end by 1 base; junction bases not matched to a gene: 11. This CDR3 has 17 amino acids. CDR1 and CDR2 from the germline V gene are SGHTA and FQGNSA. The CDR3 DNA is TGTGCCAGCAGCTTGAGCTTCGACAGGGTAACCCAAGAGACCCAGTACTTC. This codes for CASSLSFDRVTQETQYF.

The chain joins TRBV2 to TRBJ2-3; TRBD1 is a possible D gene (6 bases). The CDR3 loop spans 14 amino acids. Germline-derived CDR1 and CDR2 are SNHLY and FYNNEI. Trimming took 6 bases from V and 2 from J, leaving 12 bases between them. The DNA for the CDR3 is TGTGCCAGCAGAGCCGACAGGATCACAGATACGCAGTATTTT. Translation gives CASRADRITDTQYF.

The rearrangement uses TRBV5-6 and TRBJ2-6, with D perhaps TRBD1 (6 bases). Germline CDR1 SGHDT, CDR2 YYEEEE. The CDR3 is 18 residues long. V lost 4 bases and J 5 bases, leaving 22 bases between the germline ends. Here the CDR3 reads CASSPAGQWYLRANVLTF. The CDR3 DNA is TGTGCCAGCAGCCCGGCAGGACAGTGGTATCTGAGGGCCAACGTCCTGACTTTC. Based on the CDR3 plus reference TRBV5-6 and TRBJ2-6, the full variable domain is DAGVTQSPTHLIKTRGQQVTLRCSPKSGHDTVSWYQQALGQGPQFIFQYYEEEERQRGNFPDRFSGHQFPNYSSELNVNALLLGDSALYLCASSPAGQWYLRANVLTFGAGSRLTVL.

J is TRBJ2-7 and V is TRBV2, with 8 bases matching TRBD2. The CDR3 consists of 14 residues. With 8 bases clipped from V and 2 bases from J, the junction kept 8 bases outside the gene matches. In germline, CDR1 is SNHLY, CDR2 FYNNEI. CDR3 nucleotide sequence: TGTGCCAGCCAACTAGCGGAAAAGACCTACGAGCAGTACTTC. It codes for CASQLAEKTYEQYF.

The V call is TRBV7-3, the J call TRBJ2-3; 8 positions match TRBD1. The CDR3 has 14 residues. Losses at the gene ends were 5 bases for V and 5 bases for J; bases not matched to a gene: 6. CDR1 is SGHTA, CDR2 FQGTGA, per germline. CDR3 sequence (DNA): TGTGCCAGCAGCCCCCAGGGGGCGGGAGATACGCAGTATTTT. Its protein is CASSPQGAGDTQYF. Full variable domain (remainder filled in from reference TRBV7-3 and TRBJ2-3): GAGVSQTPSNKVTEKGKYVELRCDPISGHTALYWYRQSLGQGPEFLIYFQGTGAADDSGLPNDRFFAVRPEGSVSTLKIQRTERGDSAVYLCASSPQGAGDTQYFGPGTRLTVL.

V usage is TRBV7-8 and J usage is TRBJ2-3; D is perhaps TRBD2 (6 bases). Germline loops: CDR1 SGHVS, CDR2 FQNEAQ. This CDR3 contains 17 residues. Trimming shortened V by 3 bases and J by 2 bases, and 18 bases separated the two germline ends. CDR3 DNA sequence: TGTGCCAGCAGCTTTGTGGTTGGGGGGATGAACACAGATACGCAGTATTTT. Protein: CASSFVVGGMNTDTQYF.

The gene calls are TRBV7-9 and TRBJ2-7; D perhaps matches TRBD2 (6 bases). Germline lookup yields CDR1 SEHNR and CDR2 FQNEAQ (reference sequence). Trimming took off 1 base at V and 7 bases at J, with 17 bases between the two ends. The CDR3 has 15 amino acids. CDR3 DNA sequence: TGTGCCAGCAGCTTAGGATCCGGGAGACTGGGAGAGCAGTACTTC. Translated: CASSLGSGRLGEQYF.

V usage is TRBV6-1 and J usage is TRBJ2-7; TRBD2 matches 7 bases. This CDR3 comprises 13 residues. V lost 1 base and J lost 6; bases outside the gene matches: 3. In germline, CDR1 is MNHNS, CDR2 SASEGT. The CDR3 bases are TGTGCCAGCAGTGAAGATGGACTAGGCGAGCAGTACTTC. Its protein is CASSEDGLGEQYF.

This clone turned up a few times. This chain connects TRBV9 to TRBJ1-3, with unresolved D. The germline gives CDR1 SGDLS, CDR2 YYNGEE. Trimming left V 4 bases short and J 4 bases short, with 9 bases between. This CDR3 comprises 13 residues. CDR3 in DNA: TGTGCCAGCAGCCCAGTTGTAGGAAACACCATATATTTT. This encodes CASSPVVGNTIYF.

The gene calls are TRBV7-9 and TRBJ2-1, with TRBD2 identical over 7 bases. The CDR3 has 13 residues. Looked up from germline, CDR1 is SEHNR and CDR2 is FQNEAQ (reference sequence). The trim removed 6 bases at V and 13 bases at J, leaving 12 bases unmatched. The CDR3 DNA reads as TGTGCCAGCAGTTATGGGGGGGACCTGATACAGTTCTTC. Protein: CASSYGGDLIQFF.